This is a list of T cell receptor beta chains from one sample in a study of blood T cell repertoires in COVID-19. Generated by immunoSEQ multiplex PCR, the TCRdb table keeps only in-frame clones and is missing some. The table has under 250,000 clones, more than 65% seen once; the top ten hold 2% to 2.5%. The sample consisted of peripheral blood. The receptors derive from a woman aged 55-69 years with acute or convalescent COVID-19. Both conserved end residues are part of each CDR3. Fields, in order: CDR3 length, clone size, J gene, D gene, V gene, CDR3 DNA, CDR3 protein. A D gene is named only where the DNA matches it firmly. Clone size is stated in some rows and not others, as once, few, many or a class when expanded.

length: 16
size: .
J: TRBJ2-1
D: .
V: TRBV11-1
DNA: TGTGCCAGCAGCTTAAATATTGGAGCTGGAGGGTATGAGCAGTTCTTC
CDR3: CASSLNIGAGGYEQFF

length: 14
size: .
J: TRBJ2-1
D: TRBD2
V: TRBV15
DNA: TGTGCCACCAGCAGCGTCGGAGCGGGGTCTTGGCAGTTCTTC
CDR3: CATSSVGAGSWQFF

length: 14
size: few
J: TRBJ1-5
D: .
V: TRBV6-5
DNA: TGTGCCAGCGAGGACAGTGGAATTGGTCAGCCCCAGCATTTT
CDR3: CASEDSGIGQPQHF

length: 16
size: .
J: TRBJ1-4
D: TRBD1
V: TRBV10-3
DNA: TGTGCCATCAGTGCCCGATTGGGGACAGATAATGAAAAACTGTTTTTT
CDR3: CAISARLGTDNEKLFF

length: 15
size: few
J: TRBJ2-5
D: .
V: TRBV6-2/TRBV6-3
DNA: TGTGCCAGCAGTTTCGCGGGGGCCCTCCAAGAGACCCAGTACTTC
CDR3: CASSFAGALQETQYF

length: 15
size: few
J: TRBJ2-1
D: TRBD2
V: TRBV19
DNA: TGTGCCAGTAGTACGACTAGCGGGGCTTTTGGTGAGCAGTTCTTC
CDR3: CASSTTSGAFGEQFF

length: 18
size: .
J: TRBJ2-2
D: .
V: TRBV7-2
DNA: TGTGCCAGCAGCTTAGCGTTCGGGGCGGGGGCCCTACCCGGGGAGCTGTTTTTT
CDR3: CASSLAFGAGALPGELFF

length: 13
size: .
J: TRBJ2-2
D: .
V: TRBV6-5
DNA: TGTGCCAGCAGAAAATCGGGGGCCGGGGAGCTGTTTTTT
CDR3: CASRKSGAGELFF

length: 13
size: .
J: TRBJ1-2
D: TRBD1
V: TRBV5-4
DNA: TGTGCCAGCAGCCCCAGGGGGCTGTATGGCTACACCTTC
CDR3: CASSPRGLYGYTF

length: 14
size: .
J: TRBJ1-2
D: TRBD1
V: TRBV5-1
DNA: TGCGCCAGCAGCACAGGACAGGGACCCTATGGCTACACCTTC
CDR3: CASSTGQGPYGYTF

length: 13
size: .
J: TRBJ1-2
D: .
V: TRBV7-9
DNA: TGTGCCAGCAGCAGAGACAGTTCCTATGGCTACACCTTC
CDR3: CASSRDSSYGYTF

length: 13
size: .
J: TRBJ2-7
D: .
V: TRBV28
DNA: TGTGCCAGCCGTAAGACAGGTAACTACGAGCAGTACTTC
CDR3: CASRKTGNYEQYF

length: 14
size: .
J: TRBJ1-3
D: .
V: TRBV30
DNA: TGTGCCTGGAGTGCCGACGCGGCGGGAAACACCATATATTTT
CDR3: CAWSADAAGNTIYF

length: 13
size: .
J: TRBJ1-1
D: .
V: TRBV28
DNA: TGTGCCAGCAGGGAGCCCGGCGCCACTGAAGCTTTCTTT
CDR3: CASREPGATEAFF

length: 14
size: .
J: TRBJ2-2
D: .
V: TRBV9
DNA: TGTGCCAGCGCCCAGGCGGGGAAAACGGGGGAGCTGTTTTTT
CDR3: CASAQAGKTGELFF

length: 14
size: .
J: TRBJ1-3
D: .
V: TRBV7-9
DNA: TGTGCCAGCAGCTTGAGTGCCTCTGGAAACACCATATATTTT
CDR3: CASSLSASGNTIYF

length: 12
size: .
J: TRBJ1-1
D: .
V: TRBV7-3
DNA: TGTGCCAGCAGCCTAGGGCCAGGGAGGGCTTTCTTT
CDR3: CASSLGPGRAFF

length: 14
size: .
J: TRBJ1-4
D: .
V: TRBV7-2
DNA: TGTGCCAGCAGCCCGACAGGACGTGGAGAAAAACTGTTTTTT
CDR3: CASSPTGRGEKLFF

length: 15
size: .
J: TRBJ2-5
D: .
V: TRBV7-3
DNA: TGTGCCAGCAGCTACCTACCAGGGTGGCAAGAGACCCAGTACTTC
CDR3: CASSYLPGWQETQYF

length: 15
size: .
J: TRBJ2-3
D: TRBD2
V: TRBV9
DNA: TGTGCCAGCAGCACTCTAGCGGGGGGTACAGATACGCAGTATTTT
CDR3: CASSTLAGGTDTQYF

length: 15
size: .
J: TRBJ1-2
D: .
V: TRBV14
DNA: TGTGCCAGCAGCCAAGTGGCGGGAGGCGAGAATGGCTACACCTTC
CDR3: CASSQVAGGENGYTF

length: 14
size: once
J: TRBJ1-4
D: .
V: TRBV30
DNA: TGTGCCTGGAGTGGAGCAGGGGATGGTGAAAAACTGTTTTTT
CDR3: CAWSGAGDGEKLFF

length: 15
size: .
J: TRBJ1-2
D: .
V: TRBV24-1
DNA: TGTGCCACCAGTGACAGCCTTGGAGGGTTTTATGGCTACACCTTC
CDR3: CATSDSLGGFYGYTF

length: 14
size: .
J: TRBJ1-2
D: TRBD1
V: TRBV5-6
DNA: TGTGCCAGCAGCTTGGCAGCAGGGGGCGATGGCTACACCTTC
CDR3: CASSLAAGGDGYTF

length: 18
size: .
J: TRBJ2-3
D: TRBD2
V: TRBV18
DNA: TGTGCCAGCTCACCGGGACTAGCGGGGACAAGTCGCTCAGATACGCAGTATTTT
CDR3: CASSPGLAGTSRSDTQYF

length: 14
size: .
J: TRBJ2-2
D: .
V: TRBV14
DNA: TGTGCCAGCAGCCAAGAAGTGGCTACCGGGGAGCTGTTTTTT
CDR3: CASSQEVATGELFF

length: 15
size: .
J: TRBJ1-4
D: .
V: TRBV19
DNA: TGTGCCAGTAGTATGCAGGGAGGAACTAGTGAAAAACTGTTTTTT
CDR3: CASSMQGGTSEKLFF

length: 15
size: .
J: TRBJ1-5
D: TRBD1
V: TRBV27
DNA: TGTGCCAGCAGTTTCTCGGGACAGCTCTTTCAGCCCCAGCATTTT
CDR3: CASSFSGQLFQPQHF